Below, 5 T cell receptor beta chains from the same sample are listed, as sequenced in a study of patients and donors after allogeneic stem cell transplantation. MiXCR, run by TCRdb on the RT-PCR reads, gives a single entry per CDR3 protein. This sample carries about 960,000 distinct CDR3 sequences, about a sixth of them seen once, and the ten largest clones take 5.5% to 6.5%. Sequenced input: blood, either unsorted or a sorted T cell fraction (not recorded which). The receptor set was obtained from a human donor who was either an allogeneic HSCT recipient or a stem cell or donor lymphocyte infusion donor (not recorded which). It is not recorded whose cells these are; they may come from a transplant donor.

V and J are TRBV5-1 and TRBJ2-3, with D perhaps TRBD1 (6 bases). The ends were cut back, 0 bases at V and 2 bases at J, with 13 bases in the middle. CDR1 SGHRS and CDR2 YFSETQ come from the germline V gene. The CDR3 extends over 16 amino acids. CDR3 in amino acids: CASSLVAGAHTDTQYF. In DNA, the CDR3 is TGCGCCAGCAGCTTGGTTGCAGGGGCTCACACAGATACGCAGTATTTT.

V is TRBV18 and J is TRBJ2-5; D is unresolved. The germline V gene has CDR1 KGHSH and CDR2 LQKENI. The length of the CDR3 is 14 residues. V lost 1 base to trimming and J lost 0 bases, with 6 bases between them. The CDR3 sequence is CASSPLPDQETQYF. The CDR3 coding sequence is TGTGCCAGCTCACCACTCCCCGACCAAGAGACCCAGTACTTC. The full variable domain, completed using reference TRBV18 and TRBJ2-5, is NAGVMQNPRHLVRRRGQEARLRCSPMKGHSHVYWYRQLPEEGLKFMVYLQKENIIDESGMPKERFSAEFPKEGPSILRIQQVVRGDSAAYFCASSPLPDQETQYFGPGTRLLVL.

In this sample, this clonotype turned up a few times. V and J are TRBV4-2 and TRBJ1-5, with D maybe TRBD1 (5 bases). V was cut by 3 bases and J by 11 bases, with 8 bases left in between. Per germline, CDR1 LGHNA and CDR2 YNFKEQ. The CDR3 sequence is 11 residues long. The DNA of the CDR3 is TGTGCCAGCAGCCATGGGACTTCCCAGCATTTT. This translates into CASSHGTSQHF.

The J gene is TRBJ1-5, the V gene TRBV29-1, with TRBD1 identical over 9 bases. The CDR3 has 14 residues. The germline CDR1 and CDR2 sequences are SQVTM and ANQGSEA. The V and J ends lost 4 bases and 5 bases, in that order; junction bases with no gene match: 6. As DNA, the CDR3 is TGCAGCGTTGGGACAGGGGATCCTCATCAGCCCCAGCATTTT. It is translated as CSVGTGDPHQPQHF. The full variable domain, with the rest looked up from reference TRBV29-1 and TRBJ1-5, is SAVISQKPSRDICQRGTSLTIQCQVDSQVTMMFWYRQQPGQSLTLIATANQGSEATYESGFVIDKFPISRPNLTFSTLTVSNMSPEDSSIYLCSVGTGDPHQPQHFGDGTRLSIL.

This clonotype was seen at least ten times. The chain carries TRBV29-1 and TRBJ2-1, with 7 nucleotides matching TRBD2. This CDR3 has 14 residues. The germline CDR1 and CDR2 sequences are SQVTM and ANQGSEA. The J segment lost 6 bases and the V segment lost 4 bases, leaving 9 bases of the junction unmatched. CDR3 protein: CSVGKAGLGNEQFF. DNA of the CDR3: TGCAGCGTTGGAAAAGCGGGGTTGGGCAATGAGCAGTTCTTC.